One TCR beta chain is described in this entry. Its antigen is unidentified. CDR3 length equals 14 residues. Germline-derived CDR1 and CDR2 are ENHRY and SYGVKD. Unmatched junction bases numbered 5, after V lost 0 bases and J lost 6 bases. Template material for amplifying TCR beta CDR3 regions consisted of RNA transcripts. During a first-round RT-PCR of the TCR CDR3, the HTBI primer set was used. TCRdb passed the multiplex PCR reads through MiXCR, listing each CDR3 protein once. The profile covers hundreds of thousands of distinct CDR3 sequences, with about 45% appearing a single time and approximately 7.2% taken by the ten largest. This sample was taken from a study of T cells in Graves' hyperthyroidism and ophthalmopathy. Whole-study findings and limits: A model of 13 V-J pairs discriminated ophthalmopathy from stable hyperthyroidism.

Patients were excluded because of uncontrolled infection, other autoimmune disease, pregnancy or lactation. Diagnoses were established using clinical symptoms, serum thyroxine and TRAb, thyroid ultrasound and orbital computed tomography. Sequenced input: peripheral blood or thyroid tissue (not recorded which). The chain uses TRBV10-3 and TRBJ2-7, with 7 bases aligning to TRBD1. The TCR sequence derives from an adult man with Graves' disease, either hyperthyroidism or ophthalmopathy (not recorded which). CDR3 residues: CAISESGQRTEQYF. The DNA of the CDR3 is TGTGCCATCAGTGAGTCGGGACAGCGGACCGAGCAGTACTTC.